Below are 18 T cell receptor beta chains sequenced from a single sample in a study of blood T cells in healthy people across ages (dated by TCRdb to between 2014 and 2017). Libraries were constructed by 5' RACE. For sequencing, an Illumina HiSeq 2500 was employed. A second roughly 6 to 11 cycle PCR used a sample-barcoded 5' primer and a J-beta primer mix. The public reads were quality trimmed at Q25 with fastp and then assembled into clones with MiXCR by TCRdb, keeping productive beta chains. When rows share a CDR3 protein, they turn into one entry using the most common DNA and genes. The sample data list approximately 810,000 distinct CDR3 sequences, and under 40% of these were observed just once. The ten largest clones take up 13% of the sample. Source material: blood. These receptors all stem from a man aged 18 to 30 in good health.

This clonotype was counted a single time. The chain carries TRBV9 and TRBJ1-2, with 9 bases identical to TRBD1. The CDR3 is 15 amino acids. The ends lost 2 bases at V and 6 bases at J; junction bases unmatched: 8. Germline values: CDR1 SGDLS, CDR2 YYNGEE. In DNA form, the CDR3 reads TGTGCCAGCAGCGTCCCCGGGACAGGGTTCCATGGCTACACCTTC. It specifies CASSVPGTGFHGYTF.

This clonotype was counted between two and nine times. The chain uses TRBV20-1 and TRBJ2-4; D might be TRBD2 (6 bases). V was trimmed by 4 bases and J by 3 bases, leaving 16 bases between them. This CDR3 comprises 15 residues. Looked up from germline, CDR1 is DFQATT and CDR2 is SNEGSKA (reference sequence). CDR3 coding DNA: TGCAGTGCTATCAAGGACTACGAGAGCAAAAACATTCAGTACTTC. Translated: CSAIKDYESKNIQYF.

This clonotype was counted many times. The chain combines TRBV7-2 with TRBJ1-2; tentatively, D is TRBD1 (5 bases). V shed 6 bases and J shed 0 bases, with 8 bases lying between them. Per germline, CDR1 SGHTA and CDR2 FQGNSA. The CDR3 covers 13 residues. CDR3 sequence (DNA): TGTGCCAGCAGACCAGGGACTAACTATGGCTACACCTTC. Encoded protein: CASRPGTNYGYTF.

This clonotype has more than one count but fewer than ten. The chain combines TRBV28 with TRBJ2-3, with D unclear. The CDR3 runs to 16 residues. The V gene's germline CDR1 is MDHEN and CDR2 SYDVKM. The V and J ends lost 4 bases and 0 bases respectively, with 14 bases between them. The CDR3: CASSSAGRRSTDTQYF. The CDR3 region has the DNA TGTGCCAGCAGTTCCGCCGGCAGGCGAAGCACAGATACGCAGTATTTT.

The chain carries TRBV7-2 and TRBJ2-5; no clear D. The ends were cut back, 1 base at V and 3 bases at J, with 15 bases in the middle. The CDR3 is 16 amino acids. Germline assignment: CDR1 SGHTA and CDR2 FQGNSA. This CDR3 is CASSLGYAGSKETQYF. CDR3 in DNA: TGTGCCAGCAGCTTAGGATACGCCGGGTCAAAAGAGACCCAGTACTTC.

This clonotype has a handful of counts. This rearrangement joins TRBV11-1 to TRBJ2-1; a possible D gene is TRBD1 (6 bases). The end of the DNA fits TRBJ2-7 better, so the J call may be wrong. The length of the CDR3 is 18 residues. Germline CDR1 reads SGHAT; CDR2 reads FQDESV (reference sequence). The CDR3 DNA reads as TGTGCCAGCAGCTTCATACCAGGGGCCGAAAGCTCCTACAATGAGCAGTACTTC. Amino acids: CASSFIPGAESSYNEQYF.

This clonotype occurred a few times. The rearrangement links TRBV7-9 to TRBJ2-1, with 11 bases lining up with TRBD2. Per the germline V gene, CDR1 is SEHNR and CDR2 is FQNEAQ (reference sequence). The CDR3 is made up of 19 amino acids. The J segment lost 2 bases and the V segment lost 4 bases, leaving 13 bases of the junction unmatched. CDR3 amino acids: CASSSPGHTTSGTYNEQFF. In DNA form, the CDR3 reads TGTGCCAGCAGCTCCCCGGGACACACGACTAGCGGGACCTACAATGAGCAGTTCTTC.

The CDR3 loop is CSAAGVIAKNIQYF. CDR3 bases: TGCAGTGCTGCCGGGGTCATAGCCAAAAACATTCAGTACTTC. V gene TRBV20-1 combines with J gene TRBJ2-4, with D perhaps TRBD2 (5 bases). The CDR3 has 14 amino acids. The V and J ends lost 5 bases and 0 bases respectively, with 11 bases between them. Germline CDR1 is DFQATT and CDR2 is SNEGSKA (reference sequence).

For this clonotype: This may stem from a read error, because a much larger clone lies one nucleotide away. The chain has TRBV20-1 and TRBJ2-1; D possibly uses TRBD1 or TRBD2 (5 bases each). The CDR3 length is 14 residues. From germline, CDR1 is DFQATT and CDR2 SNEGSKA (reference sequence). CDR3 protein: CSARVRGSCNEQFF. The CDR3, as DNA: TGCAGTGCTAGAGTACGGGGCTCCTGCAATGAGCAGTTCTTC.

This clonotype has a handful of counts. The V gene is TRBV4-3, the J gene TRBJ1-4; no clear D. V was pared by 1 base and J by 4 bases, with 16 bases between. Germline-derived CDR1 and CDR2 are LGHNA and YSLEER. The CDR3 contains 17 residues. CDR3 sequence: CASSQGIPAANNEKLFF. The CDR3 DNA follows: TGCGCCAGCAGCCAAGGTATCCCGGCAGCGAATAATGAAAAACTGTTTTTT.

The J gene is TRBJ1-5, the V gene TRBV4-2; no clear D. With 1 base removed from V and 3 bases from J, the gap between germline ends came to 7 bases. The V gene's germline CDR1 is LGHNA and CDR2 YNFKEQ. This CDR3 region has 14 residues. CDR3 bases: TGTGCCAGCAGCCAAGGCACCTACAATCAGCCCCAGCATTTT. This gives the protein CASSQGTYNQPQHF.

This clonotype was counted between two and nine times. The chain has TRBV27 and TRBJ2-5; 10 nucleotides align to TRBD1. Germline CDR1 is MNHEY and CDR2 is SMNVEV (reference sequence). The CDR3 has 15 residues. V shed 6 bases, J shed 5 bases, and the junction held 9 bases outside the gene matches. The CDR3 nucleotides are TGTGCCAGCAGCGCCCGGGACAGGGGAACGGAGACCCAGTACTTC. Translating gives CASSARDRGTETQYF.

This chain joins TRBV5-1 and TRBJ1-6; D may be TRBD1 (5 bases). V was clipped by 0 bases and J by 8 bases, with 9 bases between them. This CDR3 contains 14 residues. Germline V gene lookup returns CDR1 SGHRS and CDR2 YFSETQ. CDR3 sequence: CASSLVRADSPLHF. The CDR3 DNA sequence: TGCGCCAGCAGCTTGGTCAGGGCGGATTCACCCCTCCACTTT.

This clonotype was counted only a few times. Because the CDR3's place on the DNA is in doubt, the DNA is left out and the CDR3 is given as listed by TCRdb. The chain has TRBV6-1 and TRBJ1-2. Germline CDR1 is MNHNS and CDR2 is SASEGT. The CDR3 has 20 residues if both end residues are counted. The CDR3 spells CASLSTNYGYTFGSHYGYTF.

In its sample, this clonotype was seen a few times. V gene TRBV2 combines with J gene TRBJ2-2; 7 bases are shared with TRBD2. Germline CDR1 reads SNHLY; CDR2 reads FYNNEI. The CDR3 has 17 amino acids. J gave up 2 bases and V 7 bases, and 13 bases lay outside the gene matches. CDR3 sequence reads: CASIPNSGTTNTGELFF. Here the CDR3 DNA reads TGTGCCAGCATTCCCAACTCCGGGACTACCAACACCGGGGAGCTGTTTTTT.

V usage is TRBV2 and J usage is TRBJ1-2; 8 bases line up with TRBD1. Germline V gene lookup returns CDR1 SNHLY and CDR2 FYNNEI. Trimming took 3 bases from V and 9 from J; bases not matched to a gene: 6. CDR3 size: 13 residues. CDR3 sequence (DNA): TGTGCCAGCAGTGAGGGACAGGACGATAGCTACACCTTC. It yields the protein CASSEGQDDSYTF.

A few counts support this clonotype. The DNA for the CDR3 is TGTGCCAGCAGCTCCCCCCCCGGGGAGACCAATGAGCAGTTCTTC. Its translation: CASSSPPGETNEQFF. This chain joins TRBV5-5 and TRBJ2-1, with a weak D call TRBD2 (5 bases). CDR1 is SGHKS, CDR2 YYEKEE, per germline (reference sequence). With 3 bases removed from V and 6 bases from J, the gap between germline ends came to 16 bases. The length of the CDR3 is 15 residues.

The sample holds a few counts of this clonotype. The chain carries TRBV3-1 and TRBJ1-2; weak D call: TRBD1 (6 bases). V was pared by 8 bases and J by 2 bases, with 12 bases between. CDR3 length: 13 amino acids. CDR1 and CDR2 from the germline V gene are LGHDT and YNNKEL (reference sequence). DNA for the CDR3: TGTGCCAGCCGACAGGCGATAAACTATGGCTACACCTTC. This gives the protein CASRQAINYGYTF.